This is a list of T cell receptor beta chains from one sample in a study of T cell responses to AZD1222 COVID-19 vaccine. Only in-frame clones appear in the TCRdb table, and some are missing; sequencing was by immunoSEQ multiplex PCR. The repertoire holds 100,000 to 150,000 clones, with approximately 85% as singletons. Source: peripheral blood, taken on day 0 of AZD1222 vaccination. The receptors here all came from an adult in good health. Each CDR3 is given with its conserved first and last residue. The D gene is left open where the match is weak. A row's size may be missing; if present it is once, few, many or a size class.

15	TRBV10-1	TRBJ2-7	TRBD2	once	CASSESASGSYEQYF	TGCGCCAGCAGTGAGTCGGCTAGCGGGTCCTACGAGCAGTACTTC
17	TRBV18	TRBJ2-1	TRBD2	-	CASSWTSGGNSYNEQFF	TGTGCCAGCTCCTGGACTAGCGGGGGAAACTCCTACAATGAGCAGTTCTTC
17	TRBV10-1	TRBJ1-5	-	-	CASSTYGPSRGNQPQHF	TGCGCCAGCAGCACCTACGGACCGTCCCGGGGAAATCAGCCCCAGCATTTT
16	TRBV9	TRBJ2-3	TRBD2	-	CASSALAGALVSTQYF	TGTGCCAGCAGCGCCTTAGCGGGGGCCCTTGTTTCTACGCAGTATTTT
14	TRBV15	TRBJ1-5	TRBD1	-	CATLEGGAGQPQHF	TGTGCCACCTTAGAAGGGGGCGCGGGTCAGCCCCAGCATTTT
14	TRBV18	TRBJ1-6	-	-	CASSPLPDNSPLHF	TGTGCCAGCTCACCGCTACCGGATAATTCACCCCTCCACTTT
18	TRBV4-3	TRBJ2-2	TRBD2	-	CASSHARTSGRGAGELFF	TGCGCCAGCAGCCATGCCCGGACTAGCGGCCGGGGGGCCGGGGAGCTGTTTTTT
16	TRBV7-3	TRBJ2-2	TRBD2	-	CASSTRAGAPTGELFF	TGTGCCAGCAGTACCAGAGCGGGGGCCCCCACCGGGGAGCTGTTTTTT
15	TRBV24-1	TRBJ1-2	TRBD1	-	CATSDSDRADYGYTF	TGTGCCACCAGTGATTCCGACAGGGCAGACTATGGCTACACCTTC
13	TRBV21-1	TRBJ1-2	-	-	CASPRGQGNGYTF	TGTGCCAGCCCCAGGGGACAGGGAAATGGCTACACCTTC
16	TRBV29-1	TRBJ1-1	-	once	CSVVDKGRVWDTEAFF	TGCAGCGTTGTTGACAAGGGGCGGGTTTGGGACACTGAAGCTTTCTTT
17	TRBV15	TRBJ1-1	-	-	CATSREVGGGWNTEAFF	TGTGCCACCAGCAGAGAGGTTGGGGGAGGATGGAACACTGAAGCTTTCTTT
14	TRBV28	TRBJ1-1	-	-	CASSLPGGVTEAFF	TGTGCCAGCAGTTTACCGGGTGGGGTCACTGAAGCTTTCTTT
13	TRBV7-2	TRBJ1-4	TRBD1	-	CASSPGGGPKLFF	TGTGCCAGCAGCCCAGGGGGGGGGCCAAAACTGTTTTTT
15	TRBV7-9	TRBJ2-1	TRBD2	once	CASSSSGREYNEQFF	TGTGCCAGCAGTTCTAGCGGGAGGGAGTACAATGAGCAGTTCTTC
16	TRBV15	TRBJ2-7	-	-	CATSRKSRSLSYEQYF	TGTGCCACCAGCAGGAAGAGCAGATCCCTCTCCTACGAGCAGTACTTC
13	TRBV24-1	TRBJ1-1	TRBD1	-	CATEGAKNTEAFF	TGTGCCACGGAGGGGGCGAAGAACACTGAAGCTTTCTTT
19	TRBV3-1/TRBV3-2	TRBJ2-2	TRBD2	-	CASSQDRNELAADTGELFF	TGTGCCAGCAGCCAAGATCGGAATGAACTAGCGGCTGACACCGGGGAGCTGTTTTTT
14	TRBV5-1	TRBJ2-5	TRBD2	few	CASKRAGGQETQYF	TGCGCCAGCAAGCGAGCGGGGGGCCAAGAGACCCAGTACTTC
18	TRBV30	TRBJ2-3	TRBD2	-	CAWSLPLTSGRVRRTQYF	TGTGCCTGGAGCCTACCTTTAACTAGCGGGAGGGTCAGGCGTACGCAGTATTTT
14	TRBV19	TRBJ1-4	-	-	CASTHPPVSEKLFF	TGTGCCAGTACCCATCCACCCGTTAGTGAAAAACTGTTTTTT
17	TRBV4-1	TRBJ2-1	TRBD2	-	CASSQDGRGSSYNEQFF	TGCGCCAGCAGCCAAGACGGGAGGGGGAGCTCCTACAATGAGCAGTTCTTC
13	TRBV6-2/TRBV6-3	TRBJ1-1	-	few	CASSLVGVTEAFF	TGTGCCAGCAGCCTCGTTGGGGTTACTGAAGCTTTCTTT
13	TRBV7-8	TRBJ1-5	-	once	CASSVTGNQPQHF	TGTGCCAGCAGCGTAACAGGGAATCAGCCCCAGCATTTT
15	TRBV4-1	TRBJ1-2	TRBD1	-	CASSPDRGMGYGYTF	TGCGCCAGCAGCCCGGACAGGGGGATGGGCTATGGCTACACCTTC
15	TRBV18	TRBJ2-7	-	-	CASSPPMGPGYEQYF	TGTGCCAGCTCACCACCTATGGGGCCAGGCTACGAGCAGTACTTC
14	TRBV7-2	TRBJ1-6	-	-	CASSLGHGNSPLHF	TGTGCCAGCAGCTTAGGACATGGAAATTCACCCCTCCACTTT
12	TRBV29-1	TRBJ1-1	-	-	CSVTQSNTEAFF	TGCAGCGTAACACAGAGTAACACTGAAGCTTTCTTT
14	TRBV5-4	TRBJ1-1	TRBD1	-	CASSWTGMNTEAFF	TGTGCCAGCAGCTGGACAGGTATGAACACTGAAGCTTTCTTT
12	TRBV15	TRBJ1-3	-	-	CATSSSGNTIYF	TGTGCCACCAGCAGCAGCGGAAACACCATATATTTT
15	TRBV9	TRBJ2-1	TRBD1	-	CASSVGQGEYNEQFF	TGTGCCAGCAGCGTAGGACAGGGGGAATACAATGAGCAGTTCTTC
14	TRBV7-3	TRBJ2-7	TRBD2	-	CASSSSGGAYEQYF	TGTGCCAGCAGCTCTAGCGGGGGGGCCTACGAGCAGTACTTC
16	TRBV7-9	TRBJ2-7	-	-	CASSLAGSGSSYEQYF	TGTGCCAGCAGCTTAGCAGGTAGCGGAAGCTCCTACGAGCAGTACTTC
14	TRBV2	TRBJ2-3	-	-	CASSPRGRTDTQYF	TGTGCCAGCAGTCCTAGGGGACGCACAGATACGCAGTATTTT
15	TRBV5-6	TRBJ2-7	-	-	CASSWKTDLSYEQYF	TGTGCCAGCAGCTGGAAAACGGACCTGTCCTACGAGCAGTACTTC
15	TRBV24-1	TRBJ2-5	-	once	CATSDPGQWGETQYF	TGTGCCACCAGTGATCCGGGACAATGGGGAGAGACCCAGTACTTC
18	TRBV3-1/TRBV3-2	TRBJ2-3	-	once	CASSQEMGRGHSYQTQYF	TGTGCCAGCAGCCAAGAGATGGGTCGGGGCCACTCCTATCAAACGCAGTATTTT
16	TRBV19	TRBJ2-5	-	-	CASRSHGGAHQETQYF	TGTGCCAGTAGATCCCATGGAGGGGCGCACCAAGAGACCCAGTACTTC
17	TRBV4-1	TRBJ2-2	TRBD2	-	CASSPRGSGVNTGELFF	TGCGCCAGCAGCCCCCGGGGTAGCGGGGTTAACACCGGGGAGCTGTTTTTT
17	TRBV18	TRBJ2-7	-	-	CASSPPTRRATSYEQYF	TGTGCCAGCTCACCACCAACCCGCAGGGCTACATCCTACGAGCAGTACTTC
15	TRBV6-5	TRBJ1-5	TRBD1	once	CASRAPDRENQPQHF	TGTGCCAGCAGGGCCCCGGACAGGGAAAATCAGCCCCAGCATTTT
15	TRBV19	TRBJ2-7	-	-	CASSPISGYRHEQYF	TGTGCCAGTAGTCCGATTTCAGGGTATCGCCACGAGCAGTACTTC
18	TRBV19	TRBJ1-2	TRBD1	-	CASSDSGTGVLGGGGYTF	TGTGCCAGTAGTGATTCCGGGACAGGGGTCCTTGGGGGTGGTGGCTACACCTTC
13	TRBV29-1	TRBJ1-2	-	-	CSVDRQENYGYTF	TGCAGCGTTGACCGACAGGAAAACTATGGCTACACCTTC
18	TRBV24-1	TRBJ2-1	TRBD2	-	CATSDPLSGDDSYNEQFF	TGTGCCACCAGTGATCCACTTAGCGGGGACGACTCCTACAATGAGCAGTTCTTC
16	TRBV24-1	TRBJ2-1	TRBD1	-	CATSDGGQGAGNEQFF	TGTGCCACCAGTGATGGGGGACAGGGGGCAGGGAATGAGCAGTTCTTC
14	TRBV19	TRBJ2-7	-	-	CASSLDWTSYEQYF	TGTGCCAGTAGTTTGGACTGGACCTCCTACGAGCAGTACTTC
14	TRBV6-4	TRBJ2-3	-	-	CASSKNGGTDTQYF	TGTGCCAGCAGTAAGAATGGCGGCACAGATACGCAGTATTTT
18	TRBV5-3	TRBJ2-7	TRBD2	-	CARSLGSRGRAGNYEQYF	TGTGCCAGAAGCCTAGGATCGAGGGGCCGAGCGGGAAACTACGAGCAGTACTTC